One sample yielded the 5 T cell receptor beta chains listed below, sequenced in a study of human T cells and chemical hapten exposure. TCRdb re-called the RACE reads with MiXCR, one entry per CDR3 protein. Of roughly 380,000 distinct CDR3 sequences listed, around 5.5% were seen once; the top ten hold just over 2.5%. Time point in this sample: pre-sensitization, week 0. Noted treatment: therapeutic diphenylcyclopropenone sensitization with weekly scalp DPC. The sample in question was whole blood, obtained in connection with sensitization to the hapten diphenylcyclopropenone (DPC). These receptor sequences come from a woman aged 45-65 years with alopecia areata. Some clones in this sample may be carry-over from other donors' samples.

This clonotype was counted between two and nine times. This chain uses TRBV29-1 with TRBJ2-7; TRBD1 might be the D (5 bases). CDR1 is SQVTM and CDR2 is ANQGSEA in the germline V gene. The V end lost 1 base, the J end lost 0 bases, and 13 bases lay between the germline ends. The CDR3 sequence is 15 residues long. This CDR3 is CSVEGIEDNSYEQYF. The CDR3 nucleotides read TGCAGCGTTGAAGGAATAGAGGACAACTCCTACGAGCAGTACTTC.

This clonotype was seen only a few times. This chain links TRBV10-3 with TRBJ1-3; 7 bases map to TRBD1. The CDR3 totals 13 residues. V gave up 6 bases and J gave up 2 bases; unmatched junction bases: 1. The germline V gene has CDR1 ENHRY and CDR2 SYGVKD. In nucleotides, the CDR3 is TGTGCCATCAGCGGGACAGCTGGAAACACCATATATTTT. Translation: CAISGTAGNTIYF.

Only a few counts were recorded for this clonotype. V gene TRBV24-1 combines with J gene TRBJ2-3; 10 nucleotides line up with TRBD2. Germline CDR1 KGHDR, CDR2 SFDVKD. V trimming: 2 bases; J trimming: 5 bases; junction bases outside the gene matches: 6. This CDR3 has 16 residues. The CDR3 here is CATSDSLAGRVDTQYF. CDR3 nucleotides: TGTGCCACCAGTGATTCACTAGCGGGAAGGGTAGATACGCAGTATTTT.

Only a few counts were recorded for this clonotype. This chain links TRBV5-1 with TRBJ2-7; TRBD1 is a possible D gene (5 bases). This CDR3 contains 15 residues. Germline CDR1 SGHRS, CDR2 YFSETQ. Trimming cost V 4 bases and J 3 bases, with 17 bases left between them. CDR3 DNA sequence: TGCGCCAGCAGCCCGGATCGGACAATCAGCTACGAGCAGTACTTC. This gives the protein CASSPDRTISYEQYF.

This chain uses TRBV20-1 with TRBJ2-4; a weak D match, TRBD1 (5 bases). Trimming removed 6 bases at V and 2 bases at J, with 14 bases between. The germline V gene encodes CDR1 DFQATT and CDR2 SNEGSKA (reference sequence). The CDR3 has 14 amino acids. This CDR3 is CSAYRQLPKNIQYF. In DNA, the CDR3 is TGCAGTGCGTATAGACAGCTTCCCAAAAACATTCAGTACTTC.